This TCR beta chain is drawn from a study of long-term antiretroviral therapy in people with HIV. General observations from the study: Clones that had undergone expansion before ART dominated the repertoire at all time points.

Trimming stripped 1 base from V and 3 bases from J, with 13 bases between. CDR1 and CDR2 (germline): GTSNPN, SVGIG (reference sequence). The CDR3 runs 15 residues. An immunoSEQ assay, version v3.0, was performed at survey level. Per sample, sequencing targeted roughly 40,000-55,000 T-cell genomes. Method: immunoSEQ multiplex PCR; TCRdb's copy keeps in-frame clones and lacks some. The sample includes about 39,000 clones, roughly nine tenths seen only once; the top ten take about 4%. Two or more post-ART PBMC samples, plus at least one pre-ART sample, were available for each donor. With regard to this clone: Its antigen is not known.

The genes are TRBV30 and TRBJ1-5; the D gene is possibly TRBD1 (5 bases). The receptor comes from a woman in her fifties or sixties with HIV. The source material was unsorted PBMCs, sampled 1.2 years after starting antiretroviral therapy. CDR3 coding DNA: TGTGCCTGGAGTGCACTGGGACGGATCAATCAGCCCCAGCATTTT. Translating gives CAWSALGRINQPQHF.